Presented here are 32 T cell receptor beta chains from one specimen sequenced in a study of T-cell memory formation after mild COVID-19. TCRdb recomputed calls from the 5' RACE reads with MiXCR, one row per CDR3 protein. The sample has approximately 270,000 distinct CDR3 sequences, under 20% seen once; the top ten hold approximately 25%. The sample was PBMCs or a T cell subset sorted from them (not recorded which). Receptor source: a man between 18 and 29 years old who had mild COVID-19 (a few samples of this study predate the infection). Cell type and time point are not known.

CDR3 amino acids: CASSGGQGTDTQYF. CDR3 DNA: TGTGCCAGCAGCGGTGGACAGGGCACAGATACGCAGTATTTT. The genes are TRBV7-6 and TRBJ2-3, with TRBD1 matching 7 bases. The ends lost 5 bases at V and 1 base at J; junction bases unmatched: 3. Per the germline V gene, CDR1 is SGHVS and CDR2 is FNYEAQ. The CDR3 sequence is 14 residues long.

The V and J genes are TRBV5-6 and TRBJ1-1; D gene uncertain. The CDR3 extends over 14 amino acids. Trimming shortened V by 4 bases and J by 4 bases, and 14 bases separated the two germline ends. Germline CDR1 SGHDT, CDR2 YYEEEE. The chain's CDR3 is CASSISPASTEAFF. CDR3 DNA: TGTGCCAGCAGCATATCACCGGCGTCCACTGAAGCTTTCTTT.

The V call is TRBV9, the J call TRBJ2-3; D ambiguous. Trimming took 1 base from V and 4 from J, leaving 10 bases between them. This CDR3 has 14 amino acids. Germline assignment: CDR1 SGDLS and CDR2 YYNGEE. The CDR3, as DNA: TGTGCCAGCAGCGTAAGGTTTTTCGCAGATACGCAGTATTTT. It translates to CASSVRFFADTQYF.

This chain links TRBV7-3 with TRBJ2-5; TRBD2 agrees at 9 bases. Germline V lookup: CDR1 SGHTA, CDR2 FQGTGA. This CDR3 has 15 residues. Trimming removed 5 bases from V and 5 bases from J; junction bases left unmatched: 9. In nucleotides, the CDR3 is TGTGCCAGCAGCCCTACCGGCGGGAGGGATGAGACCCAGTACTTC. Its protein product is CASSPTGGRDETQYF.

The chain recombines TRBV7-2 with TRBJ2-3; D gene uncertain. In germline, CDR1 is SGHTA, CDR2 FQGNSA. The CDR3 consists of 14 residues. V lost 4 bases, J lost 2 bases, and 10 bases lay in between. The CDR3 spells CASSYDTYTDTQYF. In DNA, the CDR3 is TGTGCCAGCAGCTACGACACATACACAGATACGCAGTATTTT.

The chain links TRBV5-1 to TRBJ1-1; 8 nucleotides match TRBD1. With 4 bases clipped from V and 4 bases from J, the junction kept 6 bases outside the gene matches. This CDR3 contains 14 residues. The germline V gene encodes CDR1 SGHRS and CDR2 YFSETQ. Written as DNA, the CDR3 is TGCGCCAGCAGCGAAGGACAGGGAGGCACTGAAGCTTTCTTT. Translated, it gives CASSEGQGGTEAFF.

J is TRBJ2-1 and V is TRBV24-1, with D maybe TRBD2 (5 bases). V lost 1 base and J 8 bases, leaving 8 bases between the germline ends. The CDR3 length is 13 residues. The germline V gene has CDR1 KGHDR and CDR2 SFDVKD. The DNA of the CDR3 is TGTGCCACCAGTGATTTAGAGGGCTATGAGCAGTTCTTC. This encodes CATSDLEGYEQFF.

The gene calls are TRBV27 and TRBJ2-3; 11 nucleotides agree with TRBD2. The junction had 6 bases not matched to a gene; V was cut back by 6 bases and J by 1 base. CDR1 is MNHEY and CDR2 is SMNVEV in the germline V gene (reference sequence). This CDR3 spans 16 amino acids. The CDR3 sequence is CASSRLAGIGTDTQYF. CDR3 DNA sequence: TGTGCCAGCAGCCGACTAGCGGGGATCGGCACAGATACGCAGTATTTT.

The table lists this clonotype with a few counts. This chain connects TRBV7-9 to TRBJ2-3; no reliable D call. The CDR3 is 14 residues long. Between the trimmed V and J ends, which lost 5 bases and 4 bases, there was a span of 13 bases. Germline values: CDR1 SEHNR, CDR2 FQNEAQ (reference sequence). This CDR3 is CASSLQYAADTQYF. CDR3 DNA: TGTGCCAGCAGCCTACAGTACGCGGCAGATACGCAGTATTTT.

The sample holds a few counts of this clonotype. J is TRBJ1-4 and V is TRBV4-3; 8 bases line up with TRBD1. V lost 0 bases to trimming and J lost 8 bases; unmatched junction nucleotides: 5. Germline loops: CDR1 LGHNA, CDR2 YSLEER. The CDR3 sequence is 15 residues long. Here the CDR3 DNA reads TGCGCCAGCAGCCAAGACGGGCAGGGGGCAGAAAAACTGTTTTTT. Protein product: CASSQDGQGAEKLFF.

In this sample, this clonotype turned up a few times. CDR3 amino acids: CASSGGLETQYF. The CDR3, as DNA: TGTGCCAGCAGCGGGGGGCTAGAGACCCAGTACTTC. The rearrangement uses TRBV7-9 and TRBJ2-5; D assignment may be TRBD1 or TRBD2 (6 bases each). V lost 5 bases, J lost 4 bases, and 8 bases lay in between. CDR3 length: 12 amino acids. Germline loops: CDR1 SEHNR, CDR2 FQNEAQ (reference sequence). Variable domain in full (rest from reference TRBV7-9 and TRBJ2-5): DTGVSQNPRHKITKRGQNVTFRCDPISEHNRLYWYRQTLGQGPEFLTYFQNEAQLEKSRLLSDRFSAERPKGSFSTLEIQRTEQGDSAMYLCASSGGLETQYFGPGTRLLVL.

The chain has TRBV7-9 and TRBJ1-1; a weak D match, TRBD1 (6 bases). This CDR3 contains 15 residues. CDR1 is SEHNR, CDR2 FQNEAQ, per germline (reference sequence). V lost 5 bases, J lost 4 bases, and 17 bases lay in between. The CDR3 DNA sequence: TGTGCCAGCAGCCCAACCGGGACATGGGCCACTGAAGCTTTCTTT. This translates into CASSPTGTWATEAFF.

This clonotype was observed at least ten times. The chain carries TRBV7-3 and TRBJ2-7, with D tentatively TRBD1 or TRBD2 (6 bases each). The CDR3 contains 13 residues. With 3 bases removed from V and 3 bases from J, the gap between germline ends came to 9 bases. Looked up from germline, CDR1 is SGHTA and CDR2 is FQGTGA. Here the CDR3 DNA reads TGTGCCAGCAGCTTTGGAGGGGGCTACGAGCAGTACTTC. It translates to CASSFGGGYEQYF.

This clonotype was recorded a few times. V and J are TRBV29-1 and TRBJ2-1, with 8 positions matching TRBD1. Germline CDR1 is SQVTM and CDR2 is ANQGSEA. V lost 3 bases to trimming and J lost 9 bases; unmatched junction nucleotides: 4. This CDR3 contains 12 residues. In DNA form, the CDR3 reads TGCAGCGTTGACGGACAGGGCGGTGAGCAGTTCTTC. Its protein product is CSVDGQGGEQFF.

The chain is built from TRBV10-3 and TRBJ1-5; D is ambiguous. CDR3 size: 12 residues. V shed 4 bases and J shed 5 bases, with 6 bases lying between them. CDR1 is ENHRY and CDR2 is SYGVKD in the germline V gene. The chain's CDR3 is CAISAPDQPQHF. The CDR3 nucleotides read TGTGCCATCAGTGCTCCGGATCAGCCCCAGCATTTT.

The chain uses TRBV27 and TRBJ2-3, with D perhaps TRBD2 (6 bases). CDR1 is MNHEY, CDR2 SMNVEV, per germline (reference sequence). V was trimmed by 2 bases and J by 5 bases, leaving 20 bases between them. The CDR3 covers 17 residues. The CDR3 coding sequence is TGTGCCAGCAGTTTAAAAAGCCTGGGACTTCAAGGAGATACGCAGTATTTT. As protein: CASSLKSLGLQGDTQYF.

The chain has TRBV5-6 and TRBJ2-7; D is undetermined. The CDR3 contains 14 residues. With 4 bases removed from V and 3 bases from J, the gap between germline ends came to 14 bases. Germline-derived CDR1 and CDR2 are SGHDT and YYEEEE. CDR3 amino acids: CASSLPVGNYEQYF. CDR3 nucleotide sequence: TGTGCCAGCAGCCTCCCAGTGGGAAACTACGAGCAGTACTTC.

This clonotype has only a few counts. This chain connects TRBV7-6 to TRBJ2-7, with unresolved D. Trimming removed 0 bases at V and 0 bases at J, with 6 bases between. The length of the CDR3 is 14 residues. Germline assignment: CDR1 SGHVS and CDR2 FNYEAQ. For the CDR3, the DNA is TGTGCCAGCAGCTTAGCTCAGGCCTCCTACGAGCAGTACTTC. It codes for CASSLAQASYEQYF.

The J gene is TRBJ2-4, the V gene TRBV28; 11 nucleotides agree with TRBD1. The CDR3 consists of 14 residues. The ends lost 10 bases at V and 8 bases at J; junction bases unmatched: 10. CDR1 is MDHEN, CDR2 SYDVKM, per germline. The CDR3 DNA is TGTGCCACCGCCCACGGGACAGGGGGTGACATTCAGTACTTC. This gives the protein CATAHGTGGDIQYF.

CDR3 amino acids: CASSQVGVERGVSPLHF. The DNA for the CDR3 is TGCGCCAGCAGCCAAGTTGGGGTAGAGAGGGGTGTGTCACCCCTCCACTTT. The chain couples TRBV4-1 to TRBJ1-6; D is possibly TRBD1 (5 bases). Trimming removed 1 base at V and 10 bases at J, with 20 bases between. Germline lookup yields CDR1 MGHRA and CDR2 YSYEKL. The CDR3 has 17 residues.

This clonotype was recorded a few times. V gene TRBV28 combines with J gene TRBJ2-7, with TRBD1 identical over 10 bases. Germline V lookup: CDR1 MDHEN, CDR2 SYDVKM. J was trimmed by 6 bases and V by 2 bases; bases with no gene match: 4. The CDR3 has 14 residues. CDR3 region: CASSLRTGGSEQYV. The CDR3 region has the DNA TGTGCCAGCAGTTTAAGGACAGGGGGTTCCGAGCAGTACGTC.

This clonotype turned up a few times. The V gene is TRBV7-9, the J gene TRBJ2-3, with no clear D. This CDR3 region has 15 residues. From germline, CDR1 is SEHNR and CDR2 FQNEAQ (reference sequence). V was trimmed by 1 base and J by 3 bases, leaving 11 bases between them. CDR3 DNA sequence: TGTGCCAGCAGCTTAGGCTCTTTAACTACAGATACGCAGTATTTT. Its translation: CASSLGSLTTDTQYF. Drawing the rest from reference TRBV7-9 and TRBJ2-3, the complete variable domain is DTGVSQNPRHKITKRGQNVTFRCDPISEHNRLYWYRQTLGQGPEFLTYFQNEAQLEKSRLLSDRFSAERPKGSFSTLEIQRTEQGDSAMYLCASSLGSLTTDTQYFGPGTRLTVL.

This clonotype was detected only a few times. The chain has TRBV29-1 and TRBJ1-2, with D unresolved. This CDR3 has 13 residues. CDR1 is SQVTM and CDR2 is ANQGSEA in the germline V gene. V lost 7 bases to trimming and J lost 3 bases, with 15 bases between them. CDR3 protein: CSAKSSVDYGYTF. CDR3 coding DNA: TGCAGCGCCAAGTCCTCGGTTGACTATGGCTACACCTTC.

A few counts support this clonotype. The CDR3 nucleotides read TGTGCCACCAGTGACGCTGACAGGGATAGAAGTGAGCAGTTCTTC. Residues: CATSDADRDRSEQFF. The V call is TRBV24-1, the J call TRBJ2-1; 7 bases agree with TRBD1. This CDR3 spans 15 amino acids. With V trimmed by 4 bases and J by 9 bases, 11 bases remained unmatched. Germline CDR1 KGHDR, CDR2 SFDVKD.

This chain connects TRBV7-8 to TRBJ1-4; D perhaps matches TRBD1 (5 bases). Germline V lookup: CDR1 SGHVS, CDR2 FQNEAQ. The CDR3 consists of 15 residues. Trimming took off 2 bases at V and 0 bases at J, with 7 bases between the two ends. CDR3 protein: CASSLQGSTNEKLFF. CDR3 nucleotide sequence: TGTGCCAGCAGCTTACAGGGATCAACTAATGAAAAACTGTTTTTT.

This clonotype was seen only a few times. The CDR3 DNA sequence: TGTGCCAGCTCACCCGGAAGCCGGGAGGGAGAGACCCAGTACTTC. Translated: CASSPGSREGETQYF. The J gene is TRBJ2-5, the V gene TRBV18, with 8 bases aligning to TRBD2. This CDR3 comprises 15 residues. V lost 3 bases to trimming and J lost 4 bases; unmatched junction nucleotides: 7. The V gene's germline CDR1 is KGHSH and CDR2 LQKENI.

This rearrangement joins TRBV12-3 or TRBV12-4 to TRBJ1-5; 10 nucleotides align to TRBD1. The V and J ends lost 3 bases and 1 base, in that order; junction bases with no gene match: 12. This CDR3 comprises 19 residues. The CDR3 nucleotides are TGTGCCAGCAGTTTGAGGAATCCCGGGACAGGGGTAAGCAATCAGCCCCAGCATTTT. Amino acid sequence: CASSLRNPGTGVSNQPQHF.

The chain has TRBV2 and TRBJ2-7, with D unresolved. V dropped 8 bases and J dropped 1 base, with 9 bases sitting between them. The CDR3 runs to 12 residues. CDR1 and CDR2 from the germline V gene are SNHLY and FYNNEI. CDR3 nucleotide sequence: TGTGCCAGCGGGGTTCTTTCCTACGAGCAGTACGTC. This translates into CASGVLSYEQYV.

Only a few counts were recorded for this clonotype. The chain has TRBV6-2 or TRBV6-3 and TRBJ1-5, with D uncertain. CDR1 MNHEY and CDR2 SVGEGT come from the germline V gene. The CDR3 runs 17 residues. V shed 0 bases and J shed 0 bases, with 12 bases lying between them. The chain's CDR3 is CASSYSAVDYSNQPQHF. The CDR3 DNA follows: TGTGCCAGCAGTTACTCGGCGGTCGATTATAGCAATCAGCCCCAGCATTTT.

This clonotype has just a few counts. CDR3 DNA: TGCAGCGTTGAAGAGGGGAACAAAAACATTCAGTACTTC. Its translation is CSVEEGNKNIQYF. The genes are TRBV29-1 and TRBJ2-4; D is unclear. Between the trimmed V and J ends, which lost 0 bases and 3 bases, there was a span of 6 bases. CDR3 length: 13 residues. Germline loops: CDR1 SQVTM, CDR2 ANQGSEA.

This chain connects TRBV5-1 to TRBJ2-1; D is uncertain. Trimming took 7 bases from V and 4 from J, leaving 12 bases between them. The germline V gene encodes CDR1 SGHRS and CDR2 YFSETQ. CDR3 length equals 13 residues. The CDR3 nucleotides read TGCGCCAGCGCGTTGCAGATTTACAATGAGCAGTTCTTC. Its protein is CASALQIYNEQFF.

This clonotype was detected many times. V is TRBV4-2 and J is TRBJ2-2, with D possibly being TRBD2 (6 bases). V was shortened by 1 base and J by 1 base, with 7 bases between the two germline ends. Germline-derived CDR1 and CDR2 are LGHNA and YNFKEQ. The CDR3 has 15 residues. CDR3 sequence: CASSQVEGNTGELFF. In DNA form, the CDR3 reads TGTGCCAGCAGCCAAGTGGAGGGGAACACCGGGGAGCTGTTTTTT.